This passage covers 7 T cell receptor beta chains from one sample sequenced in a study of T cell responses to AZD1222 COVID-19 vaccine. The method was immunoSEQ multiplex PCR; TCRdb's version includes in-frame clones alone and lacks a portion of them. The sample holds some 86,000 clones, 90% seen once. Sequences were derived from peripheral blood, sampled 28 days after the second AZD1222 dose. The receptors were gathered from an adult who received the AZD1222 COVID-19 vaccine.

J is TRBJ2-6 and V is TRBV5-4; D is ambiguous. The CDR3 covers 15 residues. V shed 5 bases and J shed 1 base, with 10 bases lying between them. Germline values: CDR1 SGHNT, CDR2 YYREEE (reference sequence). CDR3 region: CASSFGVSGANVLTF. In nucleotides, the CDR3 is TGTGCCAGCAGTTTTGGGGTTTCTGGGGCCAACGTCCTGACTTTC.

The chain joins TRBV5-1 to TRBJ1-6; no reliable D call. Looked up from germline, CDR1 is SGHRS and CDR2 is YFSETQ. V was cut by 0 bases and J by 2 bases, with 12 bases left in between. The CDR3 has 17 amino acids. CDR3 nucleotides: TGCGCCAGCAGCTTGGGGCTTGGGGTCCCCTATAATTCACCCCTCCACTTT. This sequence encodes CASSLGLGVPYNSPLHF.

This clone has only one observation. This chain uses TRBV19 with TRBJ1-5, with D tentatively TRBD1 (5 bases). V gave up 3 bases and J gave up 6 bases, with 12 bases separating them. Per germline, CDR1 LNHDA and CDR2 SQIVND (reference sequence). This CDR3 is built from 14 residues. CDR3 amino acids: CASSIEAGGQPQHF. CDR3 nucleotide sequence: TGTGCCAGTAGTATTGAGGCGGGGGGTCAGCCCCAGCATTTT. The full variable domain, rest sourced from reference TRBV19 and TRBJ1-5, is DGGITQSPKYLFRKEGQNVTLSCEQNLNHDAMYWYRQDPGQGLRLIYYSQIVNDFQKGDIAEGYSVSREKKESFPLTVTSAQKNPTAFYLCASSIEAGGQPQHFGDGTRLSIL.

This chain connects TRBV4-1 to TRBJ2-7, with 7 bases matching TRBD2. In germline, CDR1 is MGHRA, CDR2 YSYEKL. V gave up 4 bases and J gave up 1 base; unmatched junction bases: 10. The CDR3 has 16 residues. The CDR3 DNA follows: TGCGCCAGCAGCCTCCTGGGGGAGGGTGTTTCCTACGAGCAGTACTTC. As protein: CASSLLGEGVSYEQYF.

V is TRBV28 and J is TRBJ1-1; no clear D gene. From germline, CDR1 is MDHEN and CDR2 SYDVKM. This CDR3 contains 12 residues. Trimming left V 7 bases short and J 7 bases short, with 13 bases between. In DNA form, the CDR3 reads TGTGCCAGCACCTCGTTGGATAATGAAGCTTTCTTT. Protein product: CASTSLDNEAFF.

V gene TRBV25-1 combines with J gene TRBJ1-3; a weak D match, TRBD1 (6 bases). The germline V and J ends were trimmed by 7 bases and 4 bases, with 17 bases remaining between them. This CDR3 contains 15 residues. Germline CDR1 is MGHDK and CDR2 is SYGVNS. The CDR3 sequence: CASMGARNWGNTIYF. CDR3 nucleotide sequence: TGTGCCAGCATGGGGGCACGGAATTGGGGAAACACCATATATTTT.

This rearrangement joins TRBV5-4 to TRBJ2-1; 9 positions match TRBD2. The CDR3 is made up of 16 amino acids. The ends lost 0 bases at V and 5 bases at J; junction bases unmatched: 6. Germline CDR1 SGHNT, CDR2 YYREEE (reference sequence). DNA of the CDR3: TGTGCCAGCAGCTTGGCCCCGCGGGGGGGTAACAATGAGCAGTTCTTC. Encoded protein: CASSLAPRGGNNEQFF. Variable domain in full (rest from reference TRBV5-4 and TRBJ2-1): ETGVTQSPTHLIKTRGQQVTLRCSSQSGHNTVSWYQQALGQGPQFIFQYYREEENGRGNFPPRFSGLQFPNYSSELNVNALELDDSALYLCASSLAPRGGNNEQFFGPGTRLTVL.